The entry below describes one T cell receptor (beta chain). The sample comes from a study of cytomegalovirus exposure and HLA in healthy donors. Libraries were prepared by immunoSEQ multiplex PCR; TCRdb keeps only in-frame clonotypes and omits some of them. The table has approximately 110,000 clones, over 90% seen once. Germline lookup yields CDR1 MNHEY and CDR2 SVGAGI. The V end was cut by 0 bases, the J end by 1 base, with 12 bases between. The CDR3 length is 16 residues. The origin of this receptor is a woman under 30 in good health and CMV-seronegative. The rearrangement joins TRBV6-5 to TRBJ2-5; D call uncertain. The sample consisted of PBMCs. CDR3 in amino acids: CASSYSMASSQETQYF. The CDR3 region has the DNA TGTGCCAGCAGTTACTCGATGGCCAGTTCCCAAGAGACCCAGTACTTC.